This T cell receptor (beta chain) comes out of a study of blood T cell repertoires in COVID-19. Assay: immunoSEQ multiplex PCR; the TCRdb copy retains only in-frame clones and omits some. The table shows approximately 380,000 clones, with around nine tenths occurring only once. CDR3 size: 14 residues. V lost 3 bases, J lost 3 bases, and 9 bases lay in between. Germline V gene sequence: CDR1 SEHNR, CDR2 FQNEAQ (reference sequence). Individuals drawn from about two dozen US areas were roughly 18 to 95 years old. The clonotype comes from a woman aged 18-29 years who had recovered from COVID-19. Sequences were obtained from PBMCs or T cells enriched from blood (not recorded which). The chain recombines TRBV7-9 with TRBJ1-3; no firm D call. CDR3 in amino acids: CASSLGGNGNTIYF. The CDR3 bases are TGTGCCAGCAGCTTGGGAGGGAATGGAAACACCATATATTTT. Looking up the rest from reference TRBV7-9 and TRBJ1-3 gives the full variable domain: DTGVSQNPRHKITKRGQNVTFRCDPISEHNRLYWYRQTLGQGPEFLTYFQNEAQLEKSRLLSDRFSAERPKGSFSTLEIQRTEQGDSAMYLCASSLGGNGNTIYFGEGSWLTVV.